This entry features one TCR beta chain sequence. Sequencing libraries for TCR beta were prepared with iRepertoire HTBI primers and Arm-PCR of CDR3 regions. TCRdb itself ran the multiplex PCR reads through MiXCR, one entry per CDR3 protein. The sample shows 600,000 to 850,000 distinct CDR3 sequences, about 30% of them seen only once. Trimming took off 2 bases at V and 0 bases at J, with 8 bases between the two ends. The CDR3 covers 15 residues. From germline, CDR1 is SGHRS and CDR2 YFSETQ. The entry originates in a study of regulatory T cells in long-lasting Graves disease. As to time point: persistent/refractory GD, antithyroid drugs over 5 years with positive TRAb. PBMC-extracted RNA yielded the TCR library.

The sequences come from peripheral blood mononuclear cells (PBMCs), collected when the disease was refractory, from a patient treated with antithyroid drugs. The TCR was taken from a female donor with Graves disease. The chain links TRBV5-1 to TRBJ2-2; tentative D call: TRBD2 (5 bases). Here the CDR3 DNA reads TGCGCCAGCAGCTTAGCGGTTACGAACACCGGGGAGCTGTTTTTT. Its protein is CASSLAVTNTGELFF.